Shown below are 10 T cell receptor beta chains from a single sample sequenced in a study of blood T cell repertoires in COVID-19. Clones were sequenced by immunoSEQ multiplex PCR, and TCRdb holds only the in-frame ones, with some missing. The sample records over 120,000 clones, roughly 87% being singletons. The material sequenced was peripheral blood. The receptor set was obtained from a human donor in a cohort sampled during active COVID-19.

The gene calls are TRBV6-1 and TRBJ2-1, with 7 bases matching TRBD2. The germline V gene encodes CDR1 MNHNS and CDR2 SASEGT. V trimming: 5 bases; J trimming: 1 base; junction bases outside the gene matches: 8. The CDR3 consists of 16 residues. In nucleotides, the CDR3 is TGTGCCAGCAGTAAAGGCGGGGGAAGGTCCTACAATGAGCAGTTCTTC. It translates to CASSKGGGRSYNEQFF.

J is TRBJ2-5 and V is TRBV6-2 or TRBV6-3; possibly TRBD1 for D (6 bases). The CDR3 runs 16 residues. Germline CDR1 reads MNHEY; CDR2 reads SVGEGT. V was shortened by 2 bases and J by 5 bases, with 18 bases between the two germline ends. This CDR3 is CASSYPSRDILETQYF. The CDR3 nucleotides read TGTGCCAGCAGTTACCCAAGCCGGGACATACTGGAGACCCAGTACTTC.

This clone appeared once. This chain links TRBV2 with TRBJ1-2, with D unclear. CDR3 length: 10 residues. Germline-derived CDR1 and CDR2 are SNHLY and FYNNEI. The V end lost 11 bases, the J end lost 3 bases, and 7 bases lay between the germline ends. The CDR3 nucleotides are TGTGCCTACAGAGACTATGGCTACACCTTC. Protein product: CAYRDYGYTF.

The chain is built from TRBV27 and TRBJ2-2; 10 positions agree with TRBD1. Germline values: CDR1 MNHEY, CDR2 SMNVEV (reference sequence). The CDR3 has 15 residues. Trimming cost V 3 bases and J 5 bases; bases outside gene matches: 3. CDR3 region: CASSFGQGETGELFF. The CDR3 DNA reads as TGTGCCAGCAGTTTTGGACAGGGGGAAACCGGGGAGCTGTTTTTT.

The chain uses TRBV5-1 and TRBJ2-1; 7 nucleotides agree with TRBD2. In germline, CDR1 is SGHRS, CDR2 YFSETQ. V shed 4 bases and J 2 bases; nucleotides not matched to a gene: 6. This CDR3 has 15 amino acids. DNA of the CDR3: TGCGCCAGCAGCCACCGGGACTATACCTACAATGAGCAGTTCTTC. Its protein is CASSHRDYTYNEQFF.

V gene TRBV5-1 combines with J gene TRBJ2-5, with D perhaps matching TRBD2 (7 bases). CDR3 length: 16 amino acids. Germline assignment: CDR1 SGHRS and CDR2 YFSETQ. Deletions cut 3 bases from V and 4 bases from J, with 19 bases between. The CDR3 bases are TGCGCCAGCAGCTGGGAGACGGGGGGCCCTATAGAGACCCAGTACTTC. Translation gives CASSWETGGPIETQYF. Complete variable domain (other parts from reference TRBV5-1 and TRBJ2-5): KAGVTQTPRYLIKTRGQQVTLSCSPISGHRSVSWYQQTPGQGLQFLFEYFSETQRNKGNFPGRFSGRQFSNSRSEMNVSTLELGDSALYLCASSWETGGPIETQYFGPGTRLLVL.

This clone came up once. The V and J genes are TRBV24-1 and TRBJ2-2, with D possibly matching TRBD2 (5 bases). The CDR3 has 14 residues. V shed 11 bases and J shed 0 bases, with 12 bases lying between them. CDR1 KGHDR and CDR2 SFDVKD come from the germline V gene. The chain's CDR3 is CAIVGVSNTGELFF. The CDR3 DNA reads TGTGCCATCGTCGGGGTGTCGAACACCGGGGAGCTGTTTTTT.

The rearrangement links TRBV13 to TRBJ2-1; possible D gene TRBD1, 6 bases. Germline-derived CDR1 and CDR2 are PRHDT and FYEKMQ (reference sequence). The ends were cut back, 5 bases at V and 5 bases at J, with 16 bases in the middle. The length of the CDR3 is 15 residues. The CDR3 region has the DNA TGTGCCAGCAGCCCGGGGACACTGGGAGACAATGAGCAGTTCTTC. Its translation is CASSPGTLGDNEQFF.

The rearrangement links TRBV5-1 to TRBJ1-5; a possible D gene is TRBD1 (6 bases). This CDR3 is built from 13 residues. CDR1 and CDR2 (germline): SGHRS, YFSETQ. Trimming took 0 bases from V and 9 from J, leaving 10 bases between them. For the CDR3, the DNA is TGCGCCAGCAGCTTGGAACAGGGTAGGCCCCAGCATTTT. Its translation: CASSLEQGRPQHF.

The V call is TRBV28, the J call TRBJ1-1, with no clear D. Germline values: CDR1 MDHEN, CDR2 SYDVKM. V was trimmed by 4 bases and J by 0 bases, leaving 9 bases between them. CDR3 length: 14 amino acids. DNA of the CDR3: TGTGCCAGCAGTTACAGCCTATTGAACACTGAAGCTTTCTTT. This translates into CASSYSLLNTEAFF.